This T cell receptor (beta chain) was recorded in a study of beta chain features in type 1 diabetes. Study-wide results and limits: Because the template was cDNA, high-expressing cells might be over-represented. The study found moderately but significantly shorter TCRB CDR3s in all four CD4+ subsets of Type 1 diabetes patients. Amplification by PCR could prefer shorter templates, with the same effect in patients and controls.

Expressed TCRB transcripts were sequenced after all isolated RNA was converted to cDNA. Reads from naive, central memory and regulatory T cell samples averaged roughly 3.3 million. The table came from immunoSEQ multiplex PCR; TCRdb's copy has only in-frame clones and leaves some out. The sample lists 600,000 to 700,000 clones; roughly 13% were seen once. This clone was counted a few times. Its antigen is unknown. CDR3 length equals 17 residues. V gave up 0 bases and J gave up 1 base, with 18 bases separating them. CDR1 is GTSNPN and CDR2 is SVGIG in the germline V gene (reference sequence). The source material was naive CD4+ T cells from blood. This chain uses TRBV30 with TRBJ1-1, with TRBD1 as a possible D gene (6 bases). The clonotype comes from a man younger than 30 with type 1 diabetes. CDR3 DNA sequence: TGTGCCTGGAGTGTAAGTAGGACAGCGCGATGGAACACTGAAGCTTTCTTT. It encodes CAWSVSRTARWNTEAFF.